Reported below is one T cell receptor (beta chain). Germline loops: CDR1 MNHNY, CDR2 SVGAGI (reference sequence). V dropped 4 bases and J dropped 1 base, with 13 bases sitting between them. This CDR3 is 15 amino acids long. The data are from a study of shared clonotypes between healthy human individuals. Both subsets, CD45RA+ naive and CD45RA-negative memory, were split from the CD4+ cells. The method was immunoSEQ multiplex PCR; TCRdb's version includes in-frame clones alone and lacks a portion of them. The sample has about 1 million clones, around four fifths seen once; the top ten hold about 1.5%. Material for sequencing was memory CD4+ T cells sorted from blood. The subset was: CD45RA-negative fraction. The V call is TRBV6-6, the J call TRBJ1-1; the D gene is possibly TRBD1 (6 bases). This clonotype originated in a man aged 18-30 years in good health. The CDR3 nucleotides read TGTGCCAGCAGTTCCGGACAGACTACGAACACTGAAGCTTTCTTT. Translating it yields CASSSGQTTNTEAFF.